Here is one T cell receptor (beta chain) with its context. Antigen unknown. This sample was taken from a study of PD-1 blockade in mismatch repair-deficient tumors. Study-level background: Patients had roughly twelve mismatch repair-deficient cancer types, all previously treated and progressing.

Overall study findings and caveats: Tumor-resident clones, often absent from pretreatment blood, expanded after pembrolizumab and then contracted.

TCRdb's copy holds only in-frame clones and misses some; the assay was immunoSEQ multiplex PCR. The sample shows some 70,000 clones, almost 80% of them seen only once. Every patient had mismatch repair deficiency by PCR or immunohistochemistry. TCRs were sequenced from three patients responding to pembrolizumab. This CDR3 contains 13 residues. Germline CDR1 is SGHTA and CDR2 is FQGTGA. The V gene lost 5 bases and the J gene lost 0 bases, with 7 bases spanning the gap. The source of this sequence is an adult with mismatch repair-deficient cancer. This chain joins TRBV7-3 and TRBJ1-1; no clear D. Material: peripheral blood, obtained 2 weeks after starting pembrolizumab. CDR3 bases: TGTGCCAGCAGCGCCGATATGAACACTGAAGCTTTCTTT. Amino acid sequence: CASSADMNTEAFF.